The 9 T cell receptor beta chains presented below share a single source sample, sequenced in a study of cytotoxic CD8 clonotypes in ibrutinib-treated CLL. Clones were read by immunoSEQ multiplex PCR, and TCRdb kept only the in-frame ones, dropping some. The sample yields approximately 45,000 clones, over 50% seen once. The source was PBMCs, collected after 24 months of ibrutinib treatment. The receptors were gathered from a human donor with chronic lymphocytic leukemia.

The V gene is TRBV5-1, the J gene TRBJ1-1; no reliable D call. Germline values: CDR1 SGHRS, CDR2 YFSETQ. This CDR3 comprises 13 residues. With 5 bases removed from V and 0 bases from J, the gap between germline ends came to 8 bases. CDR3 nucleotides: TGCGCCAGCAGGGGATTCATGAACACTGAAGCTTTCTTT. This encodes CASRGFMNTEAFF.

V gene TRBV7-6 combines with J gene TRBJ2-5; perhaps TRBD1 as D (6 bases). Trimming removed 6 bases from V and 5 bases from J, with 13 bases in between. Germline V gene lookup returns CDR1 SGHVS and CDR2 FNYEAQ. This CDR3 contains 13 residues. DNA of the CDR3: TGTGCCAGCAGTCAACAGGGTCCCGAGACCCAGTACTTC. Translated: CASSQQGPETQYF.

This clone was recorded many times. This chain connects TRBV19 to TRBJ1-1; no firm D call. Germline CDR1 LNHDA, CDR2 SQIVND (reference sequence). The CDR3 covers 12 residues. The V end was cut by 4 bases, the J end by 3 bases, with 6 bases between. The CDR3 region is CASSRDDTEAFF. CDR3 bases: TGTGCCAGTAGTAGGGATGACACTGAAGCTTTCTTT.

The chain combines TRBV5-1 with TRBJ2-5, with D uncertain. Germline V gives CDR1 SGHRS, CDR2 YFSETQ. This CDR3 region has 14 residues. Trimming removed 0 bases at V and 4 bases at J, with 10 bases between. The CDR3, as DNA: TGCGCCAGCAGCTTGGGATTGCCAGGAGAGACCCAGTACTTC. Translating it yields CASSLGLPGETQYF.

This chain connects TRBV10-3 to TRBJ2-7, with TRBD2 matching 10 bases. CDR1 is ENHRY and CDR2 is SYGVKD in the germline V gene. V lost 6 bases, J lost 6 bases, and 8 bases stayed unmatched. The CDR3 has 14 residues. CDR3 loop: CAIRTSGGAPEQYF. The DNA for the CDR3 is TGTGCCATCAGGACGAGCGGGGGGGCCCCCGAGCAGTACTTC.

This chain links TRBV2 with TRBJ2-3; either TRBD1 or TRBD2 may supply D (5 bases each). Germline CDR1 is SNHLY and CDR2 is FYNNEI. The germline V and J ends were trimmed by 7 bases and 1 base, with 21 bases remaining between them. The CDR3 is 17 amino acids. The CDR3 spells CASTETRRDLGTDTQYF. CDR3 nucleotide sequence: TGTGCCAGCACCGAGACTCGCCGGGACCTGGGCACAGATACGCAGTATTTT.

With regard to this clone: A junction end diverges from the germline sequence, so it may reflect a read error. The chain joins TRBV7-7 to TRBJ2-2; 14 bases align to TRBD2. This CDR3 is built from 16 residues. In germline, CDR1 is SSHAT, CDR2 FNYEAQ (reference sequence). CDR3 bases: TGTGCTAGCAGCTCAGGGACTAGCGGGGGACGCGGGGAGCTGTTTTTT. It encodes CASSSGTSGGRGELFF.

This chain joins TRBV18 and TRBJ1-1; TRBD1 matches at 7 bases. The germline V gene has CDR1 KGHSH and CDR2 LQKENI. CDR3 length: 16 residues. Germline trimming cut 3 bases from V and 4 bases from J; bases unmatched to any gene: 11. CDR3 sequence (DNA): TGTGCCAGCTCACCGGGTCTGGGAGGGGGCATCACTGAAGCTTTCTTT. The encoded protein is CASSPGLGGGITEAFF.

V and J are TRBV7-2 and TRBJ2-5, with D possibly TRBD2 on 5 matching bases. V lost 5 bases, J lost 1 base, and 20 bases lay in between. The CDR3 runs 17 residues. The germline CDR1 and CDR2 sequences are SGHTA and FQGNSA. The DNA for the CDR3 is TGTGCCAGCAGCCTAGGGCCCCGGGAATCGTTCCAAGAGACCCAGTACTTC. Its translation is CASSLGPRESFQETQYF.